This T cell receptor beta chain was sequenced during a study of T cells in Graves' hyperthyroidism and ophthalmopathy. Germline V gene data show CDR1 as SNHLY and CDR2 as FYNNEI. This CDR3 spans 15 amino acids. The V end lost 6 bases, the J end lost 3 bases, and 17 bases lay between the germline ends. This clonotype was counted ten times or more. There were TCR beta CDR3 regions amplified from RNA transcripts. The HTBI primer set drove a first-round RT-PCR of the TCR CDR3. TCRdb ran MiXCR on the multiplex PCR reads and lists one entry per CDR3 protein. The sample yields around 180,000 distinct CDR3 sequences, 15% to 20% seen once. The study left out patients who had uncontrolled infection, other autoimmune disease, pregnancy or lactation.

The origin of this receptor is a woman aged 45-65 years with Graves' hyperthyroidism. The chain has TRBV2 and TRBJ1-1; the D gene is possibly TRBD1 (5 bases). Sequenced input: blood. CDR3 sequence: CASRDPRGVYTEAFF. DNA for the CDR3: TGTGCCAGCAGGGACCCCCGAGGGGTGTACACTGAAGCTTTCTTT.